This T cell receptor beta chain was obtained from a study of shared clonotypes between healthy human individuals. Study-wide points: The authors sampled blood alone, and tissue repertoires likely differ.

Here immunoSEQ multiplex PCR was the method, and the copy in TCRdb shows in-frame clones only, minus some. The sample includes over 75,000 clones, over 60% of them seen just once. The V gene lost 6 bases and the J gene lost 6 bases, with 7 bases spanning the gap. The CDR3 is 10 amino acids. Germline CDR1 is DFQATT and CDR2 is SNEGSKA (reference sequence). In regard to this clone: Its specificity is unknown.

With CCR7-negative CD45RA+ TemRA cells, CD45RO+ cells were combined in CD8 memory. This receptor was taken from a man aged 30 to 45 in good health. V is TRBV20-1 and J is TRBJ2-3, with unresolved D. The source material was memory CD8+ T cells sorted from blood. Indicated subset: CD45RO+ cells pooled with CCR7-negative TemRA cells. Here the CDR3 DNA reads TGCAGTGCCCGCCCCGATACGCAGTATTTT. This gives the protein CSARPDTQYF.